Listed below are T cell receptor beta chains from one sample, sequenced in a study of monozygotic twins with inflammatory bowel disease. TCRdb re-analyzed the 5' RACE reads; it lists each CDR3 protein once, without DNA. In total, the table holds some 300,000 distinct CDR3 sequences. Specimen: blood. Receptor source: a human donor with ulcerative colitis or Crohn's disease, or a healthy co-twin of an affected twin (not recorded which). The CDR3 runs from the conserved cysteine through the conserved F or W.

J: TRBJ2-1; V: TRBV5-4; CDR3: CASSTQRSSYNEQFF
J: TRBJ1-4; V: TRBV7-9; CDR3: CASGDRPNEKLFF
J: TRBJ2-5; V: TRBV5-1; CDR3: CASGPMGGREETQYF
J: TRBJ2-6; V: TRBV6-2/TRBV6-3; CDR3: CASKLGRRISGANVLTF
J: TRBJ1-5; V: TRBV28; CDR3: CASSFLNNQPQHF
J: TRBJ2-5; V: TRBV5-1; CDR3: CASSLGQYQETQYF
J: TRBJ2-6; V: TRBV24-1; CDR3: CATSDAPTRTGSGANVLTF
J: TRBJ2-1; V: TRBV7-6; CDR3: CASSNLAGGYNEQFF
J: TRBJ2-5; V: TRBV6-1; CDR3: CASSLTGPRWETQYF
J: TRBJ1-5; V: TRBV12-3/TRBV12-4; CDR3: CASRQLGAQPQHF
J: TRBJ2-7; V: TRBV10-2; CDR3: CASSDGTIQEQYF
J: TRBJ2-1; V: TRBV7-2; CDR3: CASSLPGLNNEQFF
J: TRBJ1-1; V: TRBV2; CDR3: CASSADKYRGTEAFF
J: TRBJ1-5; V: TRBV20-1; CDR3: CSARQTYSNQPQHF
J: TRBJ1-2; V: TRBV3-1; CDR3: CASSQDGAGRDYTF
J: TRBJ2-7; V: TRBV18; CDR3: CASSPLQGIDHEQYF
J: TRBJ2-3; V: TRBV15; CDR3: CATSRDRVTTDTQYF
J: TRBJ1-2; V: TRBV6-5; CDR3: CASSYDKRAWGYTF
J: TRBJ1-1; V: TRBV6-5; CDR3: CASSYLGGITEAFF
J: TRBJ2-2; V: TRBV29-1; CDR3: CSVERTDRATGELFF
J: TRBJ1-1; V: TRBV5-1; CDR3: CASSPPEELYTEAFF
J: TRBJ2-5; V: TRBV7-3; CDR3: CASSFARGETQYF
J: TRBJ1-2; V: TRBV29-1; CDR3: CSAGSGYLTGYTF
J: TRBJ2-7; V: TRBV2; CDR3: CASMSQSYEQYF
J: TRBJ1-1; V: TRBV7-9; CDR3: CASSRLGMAEAFF
J: TRBJ2-5; V: TRBV20-1; CDR3: CSARDNQREYQETQYF
J: TRBJ1-2; V: TRBV27; CDR3: CASSLFGRVGANYGYTF
J: TRBJ2-7; V: TRBV5-5; CDR3: CASSVRDTFYEQYF
J: TRBJ1-5; V: TRBV11-1; CDR3: CASSSYTARLDSNQPQHF
J: TRBJ1-2; V: TRBV21-1; CDR3: CATWGAGGGYGYTF
J: TRBJ2-3; V: TRBV5-1; CDR3: CASSFLSGRRTDTQYF
J: TRBJ2-7; V: TRBV29-1; CDR3: CSVDREGSYEQYF
J: TRBJ1-6; V: TRBV19; CDR3: CASGDTYNSPLHF
J: TRBJ2-2; V: TRBV2; CDR3: CASSSGRGSGELFF
J: TRBJ2-7; V: TRBV12-3/TRBV12-4; CDR3: CASSLARNYEQYF
J: TRBJ2-2; V: TRBV5-6; CDR3: CASRAWGTGELFF
J: TRBJ1-5; V: TRBV19; CDR3: CASSGGQSNQPQHF
J: TRBJ1-5; V: TRBV2; CDR3: CASNGDRGNQPQHF
J: TRBJ2-5; V: TRBV4-3; CDR3: CASSQKRSGETQYF